This T cell receptor beta chain was documented in a study of T cell repertoires in cytomegalovirus infection (dated by TCRdb to the late 2010s). About the full investigation: Donor HLA type was relevant to the analysis, as public TCR beta signatures indicated carriage of CMV infection together with the matching HLA type. What the study reported, not specific to this receptor: The ex vivo response was dominated by HLA-C-restricted CMV-specific TCR beta clonotypes, which also provided the single most frequent clonotype in two of eight donors. In both this cohort and an independent cohort of 352 donors, the cumulative frequency of public TCR beta family members distinguished carriers of CMV infection plus the relevant HLA type.

Based on the germline V gene, the CDR1 and CDR2 sequences are SGHVS and FQNEAQ. The CDR3 goes from the cysteine to the phenylalanine over 15 residues. The sequence is cut down to CDR3 DNA, 45 bases in frame from base 1. Trimming at the junction amounts to 4 bases on V and 3 bases on J, and the germline ends lie 13 bases apart. The data were produced on an Illumina HiSeq 1500. Starting from the raw public reads, TCRdb applied fastp trimming at Q25, assembled clones with MiXCR and retained in-frame beta chains. Rows are combined by CDR3 protein, so each entry shows the most common genes and DNA. The sample table records about 260,000 distinct CDR3 sequences; approximately 9% of these occur just once. The top ten hold about 16% of the sample. Remarks on this clonotype: Its antigen remains undetermined. Base qualities are not recorded, but no much larger clone differs from it by a single base.

This sequence was found in a human donor in good health (CMV status not recorded). Some clones in this sample may be carry-over from other donors' samples. The chain employs TRBV7-8 and TRBJ1-5; a tentative D call is TRBD1 (6 bases match). Sequenced sample: PBMCs. The CDR3 region has the sequence CASSYLTGYNQPQHF. The nucleotide sequence is given as TGTGCCAGCAGCTACCTCACAGGGTACAATCAGCCCCAGCATTTT.